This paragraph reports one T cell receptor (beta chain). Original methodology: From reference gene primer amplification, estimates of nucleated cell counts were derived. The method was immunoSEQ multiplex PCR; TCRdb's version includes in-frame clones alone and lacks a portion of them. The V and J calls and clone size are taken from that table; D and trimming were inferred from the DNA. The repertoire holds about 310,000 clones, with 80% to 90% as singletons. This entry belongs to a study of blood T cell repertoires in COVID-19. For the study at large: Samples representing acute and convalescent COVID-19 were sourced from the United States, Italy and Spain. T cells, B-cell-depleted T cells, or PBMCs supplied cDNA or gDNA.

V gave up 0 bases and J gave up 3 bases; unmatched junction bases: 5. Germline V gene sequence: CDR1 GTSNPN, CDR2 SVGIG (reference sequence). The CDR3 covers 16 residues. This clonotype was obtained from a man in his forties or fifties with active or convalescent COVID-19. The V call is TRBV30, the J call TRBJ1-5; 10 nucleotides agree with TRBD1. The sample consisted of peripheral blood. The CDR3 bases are TGTGCCTGGAGTGTCTGGGACAGGGGTTACAATCAGCCCCAGCATTTT. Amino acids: CAWSVWDRGYNQPQHF. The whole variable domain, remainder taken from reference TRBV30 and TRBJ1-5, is SQTIHQWPATLVQPVGSPLSLECTVEGTSNPNLYWYRQAAGRGLQLLFYSVGIGQISSEVPQNLSASRPQDRQFILSSKKLLLSDSGFYLCAWSVWDRGYNQPQHFGDGTRLSIL.